This T cell receptor (beta chain) was retrieved from a study of blood T cells in healthy people across ages. The authors ran a second PCR of about 6 to 12 cycles using a sample-barcoded 5' primer and a J-beta primer mix. Every cDNA was tagged by a template-switch adaptor with 12 random nucleotides. TCRdb used MiXCR to reprocess the 5' RACE reads, holding one entry per CDR3 protein. This sample yields 600,000 to 900,000 distinct CDR3 sequences, of which 20% to 30% are seen a single time; around 2.9% belongs to the top ten. The CDR3 contains 14 residues. Germline V gene data show CDR1 as SGHVS and CDR2 as FNYEAQ. The V and J ends lost 5 bases and 2 bases respectively, with 13 bases between them. Separately, the same data were catalogued under a study of T cells of mothers and their children. From that study: Unrelated mother-child pairs always had slightly, but never significantly, lower normalized overlap than related pairs.

V gene TRBV7-6 combines with J gene TRBJ2-7; D possibly corresponds to TRBD2 (6 bases). Sequencing used blood. The clonotype comes from a boy aged 5-17 years in good health. CDR3: CASSPQEGAYEQYF. CDR3 DNA sequence: TGTGCCAGCAGCCCTCAGGAGGGCGCCTACGAGCAGTACTTC.